This entry lists 19 T cell receptor beta chains sequenced from one sample in a study of CD8 T cells in ankylosing spondylitis. Study-wide points: A TCR beta motif of eight or nine highly homologous variants seemed to mark ankylosing spondylitis blood.

TCRdb re-analysed the 5' RACE reads in MiXCR, keeping a single row per CDR3 protein. The sample shows fewer than 750,000 distinct CDR3 sequences, under 20% of them seen only once. These receptors are not linked to any known antigen. The sample comprised blood, either unsorted or a sorted T cell fraction (not recorded which). Receptor source: a male donor with ankylosing spondylitis.

This clonotype appeared a few times. J is TRBJ2-7 and V is TRBV6-2 or TRBV6-3; D call uncertain. The ends were cut back, 5 bases at V and 7 bases at J, with 9 bases in the middle. CDR1 and CDR2 from the germline V gene are MNHEY and SVGEGT. CDR3 length: 11 amino acids. CDR3 bases: TGTGCCAGCAGTGACATTTTGGAGCAGTACTTC. This gives the protein CASSDILEQYF.

The CDR3 loop is CSAAGAYKNTEAFF. The CDR3 DNA is TGCAGTGCCGCGGGGGCTTATAAGAACACTGAAGCTTTCTTT. The rearrangement joins TRBV20-1 to TRBJ1-1, with D possibly TRBD1 on 6 matching bases. V lost 6 bases and J 1 base, leaving 15 bases between the germline ends. CDR1 is DFQATT and CDR2 is SNEGSKA in the germline V gene (reference sequence). The CDR3 has 14 residues.

The V and J genes are TRBV5-1 and TRBJ2-7, with D unclear. The ends were cut back, 0 bases at V and 1 base at J, with 5 bases in the middle. In germline, CDR1 is SGHRS, CDR2 YFSETQ. The CDR3 sequence is 13 residues long. DNA for the CDR3: TGCGCCAGCAGCTTGGACATGTCCTACGAGCAGTACTTC. Its protein is CASSLDMSYEQYF. Full variable domain (rest looked up from reference TRBV5-1 and TRBJ2-7): KAGVTQTPRYLIKTRGQQVTLSCSPISGHRSVSWYQQTPGQGLQFLFEYFSETQRNKGNFPGRFSGRQFSNSRSEMNVSTLELGDSALYLCASSLDMSYEQYFGPGTRLTVT.

This sequence joins TRBV20-1 and TRBJ2-3; unclear D gene. Germline-derived CDR1 and CDR2 are DFQATT and SNEGSKA (reference sequence). The CDR3 covers 16 residues. Trimming took off 1 base at V and 2 bases at J, with 16 bases between the two ends. The DNA of the CDR3 is TGCAGTGCTAGAGTGGGGTTGGCTAGAACCACAGATACGCAGTATTTT. Its protein is CSARVGLARTTDTQYF.

The rearrangement uses TRBV10-3 and TRBJ2-3, with no clear D. Germline V lookup: CDR1 ENHRY, CDR2 SYGVKD. Trimming removed 4 bases at V and 12 bases at J, with 11 bases between. The CDR3 is made up of 11 amino acids. CDR3 protein: CAISVGNTQYF. In nucleotides, the CDR3 is TGTGCCATCAGTGTTGGCAACACACAGTATTTT.

In its sample, this clonotype was seen many times. The chain couples TRBV4-1 to TRBJ2-7; perhaps TRBD2 as D (5 bases). V lost 1 base to trimming and J lost 3 bases, with 10 bases between them. The CDR3 runs 14 residues. CDR1 MGHRA and CDR2 YSYEKL come from the germline V gene. Written as DNA, the CDR3 is TGCGCCAGCAGCCAAGGGCTAGCCAACTACGAGCAGTACTTC. Translation gives CASSQGLANYEQYF.

This clonotype was recorded only once. CDR3 sequence: CATSDFGGGTDTQYF. CDR3 nucleotide sequence: TGTGCCACCAGTGATTTTGGGGGTGGCACAGATACGCAGTATTTT. The chain is built from TRBV24-1 and TRBJ2-3; D may correspond to TRBD1 or TRBD2 (5 bases each). This CDR3 has 15 residues. V lost 1 base and J 1 base, leaving 8 bases between the germline ends. The V gene's germline CDR1 is KGHDR and CDR2 SFDVKD.

A few counts support this clonotype. The CDR3 loop reads CSARDDGGGGDTQYF. CDR3 nucleotides: TGCAGTGCTAGAGATGATGGAGGGGGTGGAGATACGCAGTATTTT. V is TRBV20-1 and J is TRBJ2-3; D is perhaps TRBD1 or TRBD2 (6 bases each). V was cut by 0 bases and J by 5 bases, with 15 bases left in between. This CDR3 is 15 amino acids long. Germline V lookup: CDR1 DFQATT, CDR2 SNEGSKA (reference sequence).

This clonotype was counted a few times. The chain employs TRBV3-1 and TRBJ1-5, with D maybe TRBD1 (5 bases). Trimming left V 4 bases short and J 0 bases short, with 22 bases between. The CDR3 loop spans 19 amino acids. Germline CDR1 is LGHDT and CDR2 is YNNKEL (reference sequence). CDR3 sequence: CASSPCLNKFDSSNQPQHF. The CDR3 region has the DNA TGTGCCAGCAGCCCCTGCTTAAACAAATTCGACAGTAGCAATCAGCCCCAGCATTTT.

This sequence joins TRBV11-2 and TRBJ2-7, with 9 bases identical to TRBD1. V dropped 1 base and J dropped 4; count of bases not matched to a gene: 8. Germline V lookup: CDR1 SGHAT, CDR2 FQNNGV. The CDR3 runs 16 residues. The CDR3 DNA sequence: TGTGCCAGCAGCTTAGGTCCGGGACAGGGAGTATACGAGCAGTACTTC. It specifies CASSLGPGQGVYEQYF.

The rearrangement uses TRBV19 and TRBJ1-5; TRBD1 might be the D (5 bases). Looked up from germline, CDR1 is LNHDA and CDR2 is SQIVND (reference sequence). V was pared by 8 bases and J by 3 bases, with 11 bases between. CDR3 length: 13 residues. The DNA for the CDR3 is TGTGCCAGTGGTAGGGACCACAATCAGCCCCAGCATTTT. Encoded protein: CASGRDHNQPQHF.

CDR3 sequence (DNA): TGTGCCAGCAGTTTAGTTGGGCTCAGCACAGATACGCAGTATTTT. Translation: CASSLVGLSTDTQYF. The V and J genes are TRBV28 and TRBJ2-3; D gene ambiguous. Trimming removed 2 bases from V and 0 bases from J, with 9 bases in between. This CDR3 has 15 residues. The V gene's germline CDR1 is MDHEN and CDR2 SYDVKM.

This clonotype appeared many times. The J gene is TRBJ2-5, the V gene TRBV29-1, with a possible D match to TRBD1 (5 bases). Germline CDR1 reads SQVTM; CDR2 reads ANQGSEA. Trimming shortened V by 6 bases and J by 5 bases, and 22 bases separated the two germline ends. CDR3 length: 15 amino acids. CDR3 coding DNA: TGCAGCGTCCACCAGGGTATTTGGCAGAGGGAGACCCAGTACTTC. It encodes CSVHQGIWQRETQYF.

Here the CDR3 reads CASSFPWGFSEQYF. The CDR3 DNA sequence: TGTGCCAGCAGCTTCCCCTGGGGGTTCTCCGAGCAGTACTTC. The V gene is TRBV7-9, the J gene TRBJ2-7, with D perhaps given as TRBD1 or TRBD2 (5 bases each). CDR1 SEHNR and CDR2 FQNEAQ come from the germline V gene (reference sequence). V gave up 3 bases and J gave up 6 bases, with 15 bases separating them. This CDR3 comprises 14 residues.

This clonotype occurred a few times. V gene TRBV12-3 or TRBV12-4 combines with J gene TRBJ2-3, with 11 nucleotides matching TRBD1. This CDR3 is 15 amino acids long. Trimming at V came to 8 bases and at J to 6 bases, leaving 10 bases not matched to a gene. The CDR3 bases are TGTGCCAGCGGAACCGGGACAGGGGGGATCGATACGCAGTATTTT. Its protein product is CASGTGTGGIDTQYF.

The rearrangement uses TRBV29-1 and TRBJ2-6; TRBD1 is a possible D gene (6 bases). With 6 bases removed from V and 1 base from J, the gap between germline ends came to 19 bases. Germline CDR1 is SQVTM and CDR2 is ANQGSEA. The CDR3 has 17 amino acids. The CDR3: CSVGEKQGPSGANVLTF. The CDR3 bases are TGCAGCGTAGGGGAGAAACAGGGTCCATCTGGGGCCAACGTCCTGACTTTC.

The sample holds one count of this clonotype. The V and J genes are TRBV7-3 and TRBJ2-7, with TRBD2 as a possible D gene (5 bases). V gave up 4 bases and J gave up 2 bases, with 27 bases separating them. Germline loops: CDR1 SGHTA, CDR2 FQGTGA. The CDR3 sequence is 19 residues long. CDR3 sequence reads: CASSCRHPSRLPGTYEQYF. DNA for the CDR3: TGTGCCAGCAGCTGCCGTCACCCCTCCAGACTCCCGGGAACCTACGAGCAGTACTTC.

This sequence joins TRBV4-3 and TRBJ1-1, with D uncertain. V lost 6 bases and J 6 bases, leaving 17 bases between the germline ends. The germline CDR1 and CDR2 sequences are LGHNA and YSLEER. The CDR3 sequence is 14 residues long. The CDR3, as DNA: TGCGCCAGCAGGGACGATACCGGGAAGGCTGAAGCTTTCTTT. Translation: CASRDDTGKAEAFF.

The V call is TRBV6-1, the J call TRBJ1-1; possibly TRBD1 for D (5 bases). V was clipped by 2 bases and J by 4 bases, with 8 bases between them. Germline CDR1 MNHNS, CDR2 SASEGT. This CDR3 is built from 13 residues. The CDR3 is CASSEQGPTEAFF. CDR3 coding DNA: TGTGCCAGCAGTGAACAGGGTCCCACTGAAGCTTTCTTT.